The 23 T cell receptor beta chains below come from one sample, sequenced in a study of cytomegalovirus exposure and HLA in healthy donors. The PCR had 60 Vbeta and 13 Jbeta primers. Repertoires were generated with immunoSEQ multiplex PCR, while TCRdb's copy carries only in-frame clones and drops some. Among approximately 100,000 clones listed, about 80% were seen once. The sample consisted of PBMCs. Every receptor here comes from a human donor in good health.

The V call is TRBV18, the J call TRBJ1-4; no clear D. With 5 bases removed from V and 3 bases from J, the gap between germline ends came to 13 bases. The CDR3 is 15 residues long. Germline V gene sequence: CDR1 KGHSH, CDR2 LQKENI. The CDR3 nucleotides are TGTGCCAGCTCAATGCAACTCGGAGCTAATGAAAAACTGTTTTTT. This sequence encodes CASSMQLGANEKLFF.

This clone was seen only once. The chain couples TRBV11-2 to TRBJ2-5; the D gene is possibly TRBD1 (7 bases). Trimming stripped 5 bases from V and 9 bases from J, with 22 bases between. Germline-derived CDR1 and CDR2 are SGHAT and FQNNGV. This CDR3 is 15 amino acids long. CDR3 coding DNA: TGTGCCAGCAGCCCAGGGACAGTTGGCGGAGGGGCCCAGTACTTC. Protein: CASSPGTVGGGAQYF.

The chain uses TRBV7-8 and TRBJ2-1, with D uncertain. The CDR3 runs to 17 residues. V shed 3 bases and J shed 6 bases, with 21 bases lying between them. The germline CDR1 and CDR2 sequences are SGHVS and FQNEAQ. The CDR3 coding sequence is TGTGCCAGCAGCTTGGCCCCCTTTGCGGCCACCGCCAATGAGCAGTTCTTC. Translating it yields CASSLAPFAATANEQFF. Based on the CDR3 plus reference TRBV7-8 and TRBJ2-1, the full variable domain is GAGVSQSPRYKVAKRGQDVALRCDPISGHVSLFWYQQALGQGPEFLTYFQNEAQLDKSGLPSDRFFAERPEGSVSTLKIQRTQQEDSAVYLCASSLAPFAATANEQFFGPGTRLTVL.

Only one count was recorded for this clone. This chain uses TRBV10-1 with TRBJ2-7; 8 bases fit TRBD1. The CDR3 totals 14 residues. Germline CDR1 is WNHNN and CDR2 is SYGVQD (reference sequence). Losses at the gene ends were 1 base for V and 7 bases for J; bases not matched to a gene: 6. CDR3 amino acids: CASSEYRTGSEQYF. CDR3 coding DNA: TGCGCCAGCAGTGAGTATAGGACAGGGTCGGAGCAGTACTTC.

This clone was recorded a few times. V gene TRBV7-2 combines with J gene TRBJ2-1, with D unclear. V was cut by 4 bases and J by 3 bases, with 19 bases left in between. This CDR3 contains 17 residues. Looked up from germline, CDR1 is SGHTA and CDR2 is FQGNSA. As DNA, the CDR3 is TGTGCCAGCAGCTCCCCGCCGACGTCTAGTAACTACAATGAGCAGTTCTTC. Protein product: CASSSPPTSSNYNEQFF.

The sample holds a few counts of this clone. V is TRBV6-5 and J is TRBJ2-7, with no clear D. Germline lookup yields CDR1 MNHEY and CDR2 SVGAGI. CDR3 length: 13 amino acids. Trimming pared 8 bases from V and 4 bases from J, leaving 15 bases between. CDR3 sequence reads: CASAPQASYEQYF. Here the CDR3 DNA reads TGTGCCAGCGCACCGCAGGCCTCATACGAGCAGTACTTC.

This clone was detected only a few times. The chain couples TRBV30 to TRBJ1-1; D ambiguous. Between the trimmed V and J ends, which lost 4 bases and 4 bases, there was a span of 10 bases. Germline V gene lookup returns CDR1 GTSNPN and CDR2 SVGIG (reference sequence). CDR3 length equals 12 residues. CDR3 sequence reads: CAWMEGSTEAFF. CDR3 nucleotides: TGTGCCTGGATGGAAGGGAGCACTGAAGCTTTCTTT. The whole variable domain, remainder taken from reference TRBV30 and TRBJ1-1, is SQTIHQWPATLVQPVGSPLSLECTVEGTSNPNLYWYRQAAGRGLQLLFYSVGIGQISSEVPQNLSASRPQDRQFILSSKKLLLSDSGFYLCAWMEGSTEAFFGQGTRLTVV.

The chain links TRBV18 to TRBJ2-5; 7 bases map to TRBD1. Germline loops: CDR1 KGHSH, CDR2 LQKENI. This CDR3 spans 15 amino acids. Losses at the gene ends were 4 bases for V and 1 base for J; bases not matched to a gene: 6. CDR3 in DNA: TGTGCCAGCTCACAATCACAGGGGACCCAAGAGACCCAGTACTTC. It yields the protein CASSQSQGTQETQYF.

The sample holds a few counts of this clone. The rearrangement uses TRBV5-1 and TRBJ2-2; D is unclear. Per germline, CDR1 SGHRS and CDR2 YFSETQ. With 2 bases removed from V and 6 bases from J, the gap between germline ends came to 14 bases. The CDR3 has 15 residues. The CDR3 DNA follows: TGCGCCAGCAGCTTTTCGAGCGTATTGTCCGGGGAGCTGTTTTTT. It yields the protein CASSFSSVLSGELFF.

The rearrangement joins TRBV29-1 to TRBJ1-2; TRBD1 matches 10 bases. The CDR3 spans 11 residues. After removal of 8 bases from V and 10 bases from J, the junction contained 7 bases not matched to a gene. CDR1 and CDR2 from the germline V gene are SQVTM and ANQGSEA. The CDR3 is CSSSGTGVYTF. The CDR3 DNA reads TGCAGCTCGTCTGGGACAGGGGTCTACACCTTC.

J is TRBJ2-7 and V is TRBV4-1, with 9 bases fitting TRBD1. The CDR3 spans 14 residues. The germline V gene encodes CDR1 MGHRA and CDR2 YSYEKL. V gave up 4 bases and J gave up 3 bases; unmatched junction bases: 4. The CDR3 nucleotides read TGCGCCAGCAGCCGGGGACAGGGAAGCTACGAGCAGTACTTC. This translates into CASSRGQGSYEQYF.

The chain uses TRBV5-4 and TRBJ1-3; the D is unclear. V was shortened by 4 bases and J by 0 bases, with 14 bases between the two germline ends. CDR3 length equals 16 residues. The V gene's germline CDR1 is SGHNT and CDR2 YYREEE (reference sequence). CDR3 sequence: CASSAGPGLSGNTIYF. CDR3 DNA: TGTGCCAGCAGCGCCGGCCCCGGACTCTCTGGAAACACCATATATTTT.

This clone has just a few counts. V and J are TRBV2 and TRBJ2-7; D gene ambiguous. The ends were cut back, 2 bases at V and 3 bases at J, with 8 bases in the middle. The CDR3 is 13 residues long. The germline gives CDR1 SNHLY, CDR2 FYNNEI. CDR3 sequence (DNA): TGTGCCAGCAGTGAACAGTCGATCTACGAGCAGTACTTC. Translation gives CASSEQSIYEQYF.

This clone was found a few times. The chain uses TRBV10-3 and TRBJ2-7; 8 bases agree with TRBD1. With 6 bases clipped from V and 7 bases from J, the junction kept 8 bases outside the gene matches. The CDR3 has 13 amino acids. Germline loops: CDR1 ENHRY, CDR2 SYGVKD. CDR3 DNA: TGTGCCATCAGGGACGGGACAGGTGGTGAGCAGTACTTC. This codes for CAIRDGTGGEQYF.

The rearrangement joins TRBV9 to TRBJ1-1; D unresolved. V was cut by 1 base and J by 5 bases, with 9 bases left in between. Germline V lookup: CDR1 SGDLS, CDR2 YYNGEE. The CDR3 contains 13 residues. CDR3 loop: CASSVSGSTEAFF. In nucleotides, the CDR3 is TGTGCCAGCAGCGTATCGGGTTCTACTGAAGCTTTCTTT.

This clone was counted a single time. The gene calls are TRBV27 and TRBJ2-3; D gene uncertain. CDR3 length equals 11 residues. Between the trimmed V and J ends, which lost 4 bases and 9 bases, there was a span of 8 bases. Germline V lookup: CDR1 MNHEY, CDR2 SMNVEV (reference sequence). The CDR3 loop is CASSYSHTQYF. The CDR3 DNA reads TGTGCCAGCAGTTACAGCCACACGCAGTATTTT.

This clone is a singleton in its sample. The chain combines TRBV19 with TRBJ1-2; the D is unclear. V was shortened by 7 bases and J by 2 bases, with 17 bases between the two germline ends. This CDR3 region has 15 residues. CDR1 is LNHDA, CDR2 SQIVND, per germline (reference sequence). The CDR3 reads CASKPRVAENYGYTF. The CDR3 bases are TGTGCCAGTAAGCCTAGAGTCGCAGAGAACTATGGCTACACCTTC.

V is TRBV2 and J is TRBJ2-1, with 7 positions matching TRBD1. This CDR3 contains 17 residues. The germline gives CDR1 SNHLY, CDR2 FYNNEI. V lost 6 bases, J lost 4 bases, and 15 bases stayed unmatched. CDR3 sequence (DNA): TGTGCCAGCAGCACTTCCACCGGGACAGACGAATACAATGAGCAGTTCTTC. As protein: CASSTSTGTDEYNEQFF.

The chain has TRBV19 and TRBJ2-7, with 8 bases aligning to TRBD1. In germline, CDR1 is LNHDA, CDR2 SQIVND (reference sequence). The CDR3 spans 15 residues. Germline trimming cut 3 bases from V and 4 bases from J; bases unmatched to any gene: 8. CDR3 in amino acids: CASSMSGTGSYEQYF. CDR3 bases: TGTGCCAGTAGTATGAGTGGGACAGGTAGTTACGAGCAGTACTTC. The whole variable domain, remainder taken from reference TRBV19 and TRBJ2-7, is DGGITQSPKYLFRKEGQNVTLSCEQNLNHDAMYWYRQDPGQGLRLIYYSQIVNDFQKGDIAEGYSVSREKKESFPLTVTSAQKNPTAFYLCASSMSGTGSYEQYFGPGTRLTVT.

The chain combines TRBV21-1 with TRBJ1-5; TRBD1 was called by the table and not checked on the DNA. TRBV21-1 has pseudogene status. CDR3 length: 18 residues. CDR3 sequence: CASKPIGQGCYSNQPQHF. The CDR3 bases are TGTGCCAGCAAGCCCATAGGACAGGGATGTTATAGCAATCAGCCCCAGCATTTT.

This clone was found once. The rearrangement uses TRBV29-1 and TRBJ2-7, with D possibly being TRBD2 (5 bases). CDR3 length: 15 amino acids. Trimming stripped 4 bases from V and 3 bases from J, with 19 bases between. Germline V lookup: CDR1 SQVTM, CDR2 ANQGSEA. The CDR3 region has the DNA TGCAGCGTTGCCGGGTTCGGTGGCAGCGGCTACGAGCAGTACTTC. Translating gives CSVAGFGGSGYEQYF.

This clone was seen a few times. V usage is TRBV5-4 and J usage is TRBJ2-1; tentative D call: TRBD2 (6 bases). With 3 bases removed from V and 6 bases from J, the gap between germline ends came to 16 bases. The CDR3 has 15 amino acids. The germline V gene encodes CDR1 SGHNT and CDR2 YYREEE (reference sequence). CDR3 sequence reads: CASSSPASAVNEQFF. As DNA, the CDR3 is TGTGCCAGCAGCTCCCCGGCTAGCGCAGTCAATGAGCAGTTCTTC.

The chain couples TRBV29-1 to TRBJ1-1, with TRBD1 as a possible D gene (6 bases). The V end was cut by 5 bases, the J end by 4 bases, with 17 bases between. CDR1 SQVTM and CDR2 ANQGSEA come from the germline V gene. This CDR3 has 14 amino acids. The CDR3 DNA reads as TGCAGCGTTACACCGGGGGGCTGGGGCACTGAAGCTTTCTTT. This gives the protein CSVTPGGWGTEAFF. Complete variable domain (other parts from reference TRBV29-1 and TRBJ1-1): SAVISQKPSRDICQRGTSLTIQCQVDSQVTMMFWYRQQPGQSLTLIATANQGSEATYESGFVIDKFPISRPNLTFSTLTVSNMSPEDSSIYLCSVTPGGWGTEAFFGQGTRLTVV.